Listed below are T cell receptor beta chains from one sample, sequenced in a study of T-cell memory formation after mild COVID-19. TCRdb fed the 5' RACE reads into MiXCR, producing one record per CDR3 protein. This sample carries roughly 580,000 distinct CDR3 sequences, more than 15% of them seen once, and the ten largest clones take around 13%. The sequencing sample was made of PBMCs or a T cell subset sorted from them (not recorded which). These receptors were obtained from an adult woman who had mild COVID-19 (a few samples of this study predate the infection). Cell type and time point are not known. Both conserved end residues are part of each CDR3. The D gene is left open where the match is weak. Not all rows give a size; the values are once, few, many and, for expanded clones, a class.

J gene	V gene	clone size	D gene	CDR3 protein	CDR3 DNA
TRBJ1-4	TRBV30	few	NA	CAWGPGRNNEKLFF	TGTGCCTGGGGGCCGGGACGGAATAATGAAAAACTGTTTTTT
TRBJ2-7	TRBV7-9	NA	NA	CASSLDWGEQYF	TGTGCCAGCAGCTTAGATTGGGGCGAGCAGTACTTC
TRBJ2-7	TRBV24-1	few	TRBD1	CATSEGGAGGYEQYF	TGTGCCACCAGTGAAGGGGGTGCAGGGGGCTACGAGCAGTACTTC
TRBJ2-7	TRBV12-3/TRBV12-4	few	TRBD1	CASSLGQGRLDEQYF	TGTGCCAGCAGTTTGGGACAGGGGAGACTGGACGAGCAGTACTTC
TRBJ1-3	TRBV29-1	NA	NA	CSVVDTEDWGNTIYF	TGCAGCGTCGTGGACACGGAGGACTGGGGAAACACCATATATTTT
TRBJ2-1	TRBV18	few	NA	CASLLSRGMPNNEQFF	TGTGCCAGCTTACTATCGCGGGGCATGCCAAACAATGAGCAGTTCTTC
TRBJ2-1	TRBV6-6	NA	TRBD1	CASSYPGQGAITSYNEQFF	TGTGCCAGCAGTTACCCCGGACAGGGGGCTATCACCTCCTACAATGAGCAGTTCTTC
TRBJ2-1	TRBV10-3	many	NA	CAISEFGEQFF	TGTGCCATCAGTGAATTCGGTGAGCAGTTCTTC
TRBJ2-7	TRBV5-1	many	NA	CASYTETGAYEQYF	TGCGCCTCCTACACCGAGACAGGCGCCTACGAGCAGTACTTC
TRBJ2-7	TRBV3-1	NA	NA	CASSQDRTDPYEQYF	TGTGCCAGCAGCCAAGATAGGACAGACCCTTACGAGCAGTACTTC
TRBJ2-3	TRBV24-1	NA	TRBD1	CATIDRGTDTQYF	TGTGCCACCATTGACAGGGGCACAGATACGCAGTATTTT
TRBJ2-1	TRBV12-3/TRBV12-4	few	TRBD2	CASSLMGGNNEQFF	TGTGCCAGCAGTTTGATGGGGGGGAACAATGAGCAGTTCTTC
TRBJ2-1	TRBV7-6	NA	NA	CASSTENRQQDEQFF	TGTGCCAGCAGCACAGAAAACAGGCAGCAGGATGAGCAGTTCTTC
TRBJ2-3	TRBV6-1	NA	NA	CASSEIEYRTDTQYF	TGTGCCAGCAGTGAGATAGAATACCGCACAGATACGCAGTATTTT
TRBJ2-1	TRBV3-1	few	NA	CASSQVFRNSEQFF	TGTGCCAGCAGCCAAGTCTTTCGGAATAGTGAGCAGTTCTTC
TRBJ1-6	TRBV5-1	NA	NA	CASSFQTGGDSPLHF	TGCGCCAGCAGCTTCCAGACAGGCGGGGATTCACCCCTCCACTTT
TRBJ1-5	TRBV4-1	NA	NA	CASSIRHVALSNQPQHF	TGCGCCAGCAGCATACGACACGTTGCACTTAGCAATCAGCCCCAGCATTTT
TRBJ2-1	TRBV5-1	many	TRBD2	CASSPEGTSYGNEQFF	TGCGCCAGCAGCCCGGAGGGGACTAGCTATGGTAATGAGCAGTTCTTC
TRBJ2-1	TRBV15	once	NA	CATSRDTEKGYEQFF	TGTGCCACCAGCAGAGATACGGAGAAAGGATATGAGCAGTTCTTC
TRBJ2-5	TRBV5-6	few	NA	CASSSGRQTPQETQYF	TGTGCCAGCAGCTCCGGTCGCCAGACTCCCCAAGAGACCCAGTACTTC
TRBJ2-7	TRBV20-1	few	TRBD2	CSAMELAGVSHEQYF	TGCAGTGCTATGGAACTAGCGGGAGTCAGCCACGAGCAGTACTTC
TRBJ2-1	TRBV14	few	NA	CASSQGGISSYNEQFF	TGTGCCAGCAGCCAAGGAGGCATCAGCTCCTACAATGAGCAGTTCTTC
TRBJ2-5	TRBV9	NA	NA	CASSVASAGETQYF	TGTGCCAGCAGCGTAGCTTCTGCGGGGGAGACCCAGTACTTC
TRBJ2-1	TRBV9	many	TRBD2	CASSAGTSSYNEQFF	TGTGCCAGCAGCGCCGGGACTAGCAGCTACAATGAGCAGTTCTTC
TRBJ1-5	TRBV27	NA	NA	CASSLWGLTGPPNQPQHF	TGTGCCAGCAGTTTATGGGGGTTAACAGGGCCCCCCAATCAGCCCCAGCATTTT
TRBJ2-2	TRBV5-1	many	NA	CASNWGNTGELFF	TGCGCCAGCAACTGGGGGAACACCGGGGAGCTGTTTTTT
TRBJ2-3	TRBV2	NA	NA	CASMRRTDTQYF	TGTGCCAGCATGAGGCGCACAGATACGCAGTATTTT
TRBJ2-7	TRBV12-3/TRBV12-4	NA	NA	CASSDGLSEQYF	TGTGCCAGCAGTGACGGACTGAGCGAGCAGTACTTC
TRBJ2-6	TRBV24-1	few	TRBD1	CATSRGSGQYVSGANVLTF	TGTGCCACCAGTCGAGGATCGGGACAGTATGTCTCTGGGGCCAACGTCCTGACTTTC
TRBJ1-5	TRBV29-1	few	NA	CSVRDGSNQPQHF	TGCAGCGTTCGCGACGGAAGCAATCAGCCCCAGCATTTT
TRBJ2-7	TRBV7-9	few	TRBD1	CASCGTGSYEQYF	TGTGCCAGCTGTGGGACAGGCTCCTACGAGCAGTACTTC
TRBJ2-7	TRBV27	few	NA	CASNKLRTQTYEQYF	TGTGCCAGCAACAAACTTCGGACACAAACCTACGAGCAGTACTTC